These 6 T cell receptor beta chains originate from one sample sequenced in a study of technical replicates of blood from several donors. The repertoire was sequenced with immunoSEQ multiplex PCR; TCRdb's copy has only in-frame clones and lacks some. This table holds under 80,000 clones, more than 85% found once. Source material: T cells isolated from PBMCs. Receptor source: a human donor in good health. Some clones in this sample may be carry-over from other donors' samples.

The chain carries TRBV6-6 and TRBJ2-1; D is ambiguous. CDR3 length: 13 residues. Trimming removed 4 bases at V and 6 bases at J, with 10 bases between. Germline CDR1 and CDR2: MNHNY and SVGAGI (reference sequence). The chain's CDR3 is CASSFYSFNEQFF. The CDR3 region has the DNA TGTGCCAGCAGTTTTTACTCGTTCAATGAGCAGTTCTTC.

The rearrangement links TRBV5-4 to TRBJ1-2, with 9 bases aligning to TRBD1. With 9 bases clipped from V and 4 bases from J, the junction kept 10 bases outside the gene matches. The CDR3 is 14 amino acids. Germline CDR1 and CDR2: SGHNT and YYREEE (reference sequence). The CDR3 spells CAMNNRGLIYGYTF. CDR3 DNA: TGTGCCATGAACAACAGGGGGCTAATCTATGGCTACACCTTC. The full variable domain, completed using reference TRBV5-4 and TRBJ1-2, is ETGVTQSPTHLIKTRGQQVTLRCSSQSGHNTVSWYQQALGQGPQFIFQYYREEENGRGNFPPRFSGLQFPNYSSELNVNALELDDSALYLCAMNNRGLIYGYTFGSGTRLTVV.

The chain joins TRBV7-8 to TRBJ2-1; D uncertain. This CDR3 has 13 residues. Germline CDR1 is SGHVS and CDR2 is FQNEAQ. Deletions cut 3 bases from V and 10 bases from J, with 13 bases between. Written as DNA, the CDR3 is TGTGCCAGCAGCTTCAATCGTGGGCCGGAGCAGTTCTTC. Translating it yields CASSFNRGPEQFF.

The J gene is TRBJ2-1, the V gene TRBV7-3; D possibly corresponds to TRBD2 (6 bases). V lost 0 bases and J lost 8, with 8 bases in between. This CDR3 region has 13 residues. Germline V gives CDR1 SGHTA, CDR2 FQGTGA. The CDR3 here is CASSLTGGHEQFF. The DNA for the CDR3 is TGTGCCAGCAGCTTAACCGGAGGGCATGAGCAGTTCTTC.

The chain uses TRBV6-1 and TRBJ2-1; unclear D gene. Germline V gene lookup returns CDR1 MNHNS and CDR2 SASEGT. Trimming took off 7 bases at V and 4 bases at J, with 14 bases between the two ends. The CDR3 extends over 14 amino acids. CDR3 nucleotide sequence: TGTGCCAGCATTTACACGAACCCTTACAATGAGCAGTTCTTC. Amino acid sequence: CASIYTNPYNEQFF.

This clone was recorded once. The rearrangement links TRBV7-3 to TRBJ2-1; perhaps TRBD1 as D (6 bases). The CDR3 spans 13 residues. V gave up 3 bases and J gave up 5 bases, with 8 bases separating them. The germline CDR1 and CDR2 sequences are SGHTA and FQGTGA. CDR3 amino acids: CASSLGAHNEQFF. CDR3 DNA: TGTGCCAGCAGCTTGGGGGCACACAATGAGCAGTTCTTC.